This paragraph covers one T cell receptor (beta chain) sequence. These data come from a study of blood T cells in healthy people across ages. Study as a whole: Per two T cells, about one barcoded beta molecule was captured through template switching.

Primers used in a second PCR of about 7 to 12 cycles were a sample-barcoded 5' primer and a J-beta primer mix. Each of the cDNA molecules was tagged by a template-switch adaptor with 12 random nucleotides. TCRdb re-called the 5' RACE reads with MiXCR, one entry per CDR3 protein. The data contain around 1.5 million distinct CDR3 sequences, 40% to 50% of them seen just once; the ten biggest clones take up 7% to 9%. Isolated PBMCs totaled at least 7 million in each sample. The sequenced sample was blood. The sequence derives from a woman between 18 and 29 years old in good health.

Written as DNA, the CDR3 is TGTGCCAGCAGTGAAATGGACGAGCAGTACTTC. Its translation: CASSEMDEQYF. The rearrangement links TRBV2 to TRBJ2-7; D remains unclear. Trimming shortened V by 2 bases and J by 5 bases, and 4 bases separated the two germline ends. The germline CDR1 and CDR2 sequences are SNHLY and FYNNEI. CDR3 length equals 11 residues.